The 19 T cell receptor beta chains listed next were all sequenced from one sample in a study of cytomegalovirus exposure and HLA in healthy donors. The study ran its PCR with 60 Vbeta and 13 Jbeta primers. Sequencing was performed with immunoSEQ multiplex PCR; in TCRdb, only in-frame clones are kept and a portion is missing. The profile covers about 100,000 clones, with over 75% appearing a single time and under 5% taken by the ten largest. Sequencing was performed on PBMCs. All receptors derive from a male donor in good health and CMV-seronegative.

The chain links TRBV5-1 to TRBJ2-7; TRBD1 matches 7 bases. CDR3 length equals 15 residues. The V gene end was trimmed by 4 bases and the J gene end by 1 base; junction bases not matched to a gene: 8. Germline V CDR1 and CDR2: SGHRS, YFSETQ. The CDR3 sequence: CASSRGGEGSYEQYF. CDR3 bases: TGCGCCAGCAGCCGAGGGGGCGAGGGGTCCTACGAGCAGTACTTC. Full variable domain (rest looked up from reference TRBV5-1 and TRBJ2-7): KAGVTQTPRYLIKTRGQQVTLSCSPISGHRSVSWYQQTPGQGLQFLFEYFSETQRNKGNFPGRFSGRQFSNSRSEMNVSTLELGDSALYLCASSRGGEGSYEQYFGPGTRLTVT.

The V gene is TRBV27, the J gene TRBJ2-1; 10 positions match TRBD1. Germline V gives CDR1 MNHEY, CDR2 SMNVEV (reference sequence). With V trimmed by 7 bases and J by 4 bases, 7 bases remained unmatched. The CDR3 runs to 15 residues. The CDR3 protein is CASTRGTGAYNEQFF. As DNA, the CDR3 is TGTGCCAGCACCCGTGGGACAGGGGCTTACAATGAGCAGTTCTTC.

The chain joins TRBV10-1 to TRBJ2-7; TRBD2 aligns across 9 bases. This CDR3 contains 15 residues. The germline CDR1 and CDR2 sequences are WNHNN and SYGVQD (reference sequence). With 3 bases clipped from V and 5 bases from J, the junction kept 8 bases outside the gene matches. As DNA, the CDR3 is TGCGCCAGCAGTGAAAGTAGCGGGAGAATCCACGAGCAGTACTTC. Encoded protein: CASSESSGRIHEQYF.

The chain combines TRBV2 with TRBJ2-5, with D perhaps TRBD2 (6 bases). CDR3 length equals 15 residues. Per germline, CDR1 SNHLY and CDR2 FYNNEI. V was clipped by 0 bases and J by 5 bases, with 13 bases between them. CDR3 sequence (DNA): TGTGCCAGCAGTGAAGCGCTAGGGAGGAAGGAGACCCAGTACTTC. Translating gives CASSEALGRKETQYF. The entire variable domain, with the rest obtained from reference TRBV2 and TRBJ2-5, is as follows: EPEVTQTPSHQVTQMGQEVILRCVPISNHLYFYWYRQILGQKVEFLVSFYNNEISEKSEIFDDQFSVERPDGSNFTLKIRSTKLEDSAMYFCASSEALGRKETQYFGPGTRLLVL.

The chain couples TRBV9 to TRBJ2-6; 11 nucleotides agree with TRBD2. The CDR3 is 19 amino acids. Germline lookup yields CDR1 SGDLS and CDR2 YYNGEE. Trimming took 0 bases from V and 2 from J; bases not matched to a gene: 7. CDR3 DNA sequence: TGTGCCAGCAGCGTAGCGGATAGCGGGAGGGGTGCTGGGGCCAACGTCCTGACTTTC. It translates to CASSVADSGRGAGANVLTF.

This clone was counted between two and nine times. This sequence joins TRBV30 and TRBJ2-1, with a weak D call TRBD2 (5 bases). The V end lost 4 bases, the J end lost 6 bases, and 22 bases lay between the germline ends. The CDR3 contains 16 residues. Germline V gene data show CDR1 as GTSNPN and CDR2 as SVGIG (reference sequence). For the CDR3, the DNA is TGTGCCTGGAACCCCCCCCTAGCCCCAGGCCGCAATGAGCAGTTCTTC. Its translation is CAWNPPLAPGRNEQFF.

The J gene is TRBJ1-1, the V gene TRBV9; D not certain. CDR3 length: 14 residues. V lost 0 bases, J lost 1 base, and 7 bases lay in between. Germline V gives CDR1 SGDLS, CDR2 YYNGEE. CDR3 protein: CASSVGEANTEAFF. CDR3 bases: TGTGCCAGCAGCGTAGGGGAGGCGAACACTGAAGCTTTCTTT.

The chain combines TRBV4-1 with TRBJ1-3, with a possible D match to TRBD1 (5 bases). Trimming took 6 bases from V and 4 from J, leaving 19 bases between them. The CDR3 contains 16 residues. The germline V gene encodes CDR1 MGHRA and CDR2 YSYEKL. The CDR3 protein is CASSFRGGGKGNTIYF. In nucleotides, the CDR3 is TGCGCCAGCAGTTTTCGGGGGGGAGGGAAAGGAAACACCATATATTTT.

This clone has just one count. V usage is TRBV30 and J usage is TRBJ2-7, with TRBD2 as a possible D gene (6 bases). The V end was cut by 0 bases, the J end by 4 bases, with 13 bases between. The germline V gene has CDR1 GTSNPN and CDR2 SVGIG (reference sequence). This CDR3 is 14 amino acids long. In DNA, the CDR3 is TGTGCCTGGAGTGTACTCCGGGAGCCGTACGAGCAGTACTTC. Amino acids: CAWSVLREPYEQYF.

The chain carries TRBV7-8 and TRBJ1-5; 8 bases agree with TRBD1. The CDR3 extends over 15 amino acids. From germline, CDR1 is SGHVS and CDR2 FQNEAQ. Trimming took 5 bases from V and 7 from J; bases not matched to a gene: 10. DNA of the CDR3: TGTGCCAGCAGCCCTCCGGACAGGGCAGAACAGCCCCAGCATTTT. This gives the protein CASSPPDRAEQPQHF.

The rearrangement links TRBV14 to TRBJ2-7; tentatively, D is TRBD2 (5 bases). Germline CDR1 SGHDN, CDR2 FVKESK. Trimming took off 4 bases at V and 2 bases at J, with 9 bases between the two ends. The CDR3 totals 13 residues. CDR3 sequence: CASSPPGAYEQYF. For the CDR3, the DNA is TGTGCCAGCAGCCCTCCCGGGGCCTACGAGCAGTACTTC.

CDR3 protein: CASRTERDQPQHF. The DNA of the CDR3 is TGTGCCAGCCGGACAGAAAGGGATCAGCCCCAGCATTTT. The chain links TRBV2 to TRBJ1-5; tentative D call: TRBD1 (6 bases). The CDR3 contains 13 residues. CDR1 is SNHLY, CDR2 FYNNEI, per germline. The V end was cut by 8 bases, the J end by 5 bases, with 13 bases between.

This clone was picked up a small number of times. This sequence joins TRBV14 and TRBJ1-3; TRBD1 is a possible D gene (6 bases). V lost 4 bases and J 3 bases, leaving 10 bases between the germline ends. The germline V gene encodes CDR1 SGHDN and CDR2 FVKESK. The CDR3 has 14 residues. The DNA for the CDR3 is TGTGCCAGCAGCCCGAACAGGGTTGGAAACACCATATATTTT. This gives the protein CASSPNRVGNTIYF.

This clone was recorded once. This rearrangement joins TRBV2 to TRBJ2-3; D is unclear. Germline CDR1 is SNHLY and CDR2 is FYNNEI. Trimming left V 2 bases short and J 3 bases short, with 6 bases between. The CDR3 extends over 13 amino acids. For the CDR3, the DNA is TGTGCCAGCAGTGAATTGGAGACAGATACGCAGTATTTT. Translating it yields CASSELETDTQYF.

The CDR3 is CASSFRDRGYEQYF. CDR3 coding DNA: TGTGCCAGCAGTTTCCGGGACAGGGGATACGAGCAGTACTTC. This sequence joins TRBV7-2 and TRBJ2-7, with TRBD1 matching 10 bases. This CDR3 spans 14 amino acids. V trimming: 6 bases; J trimming: 4 bases; junction bases outside the gene matches: 6. CDR1 and CDR2 from the germline V gene are SGHTA and FQGNSA. The full variable domain, its missing parts supplied by reference TRBV7-2 and TRBJ2-7, is GAGVSQSPSNKVTEKGKDVELRCDPISGHTALYWYRQSLGQGLEFLIYFQGNSAPDKSGLPSDRFSAERTGGSVSTLTIQRTQQEDSAVYLCASSFRDRGYEQYFGPGTRLTVT.

The chain is built from TRBV5-1 and TRBJ2-3; D might be TRBD2 (6 bases). Germline V gene sequence: CDR1 SGHRS, CDR2 YFSETQ. This CDR3 is 15 amino acids long. The V and J ends lost 4 bases and 0 bases respectively, with 12 bases between them. The CDR3 region is CASSPLGGSTDTQYF. The CDR3 region has the DNA TGCGCCAGCAGCCCTCTCGGGGGTAGCACAGATACGCAGTATTTT.

This chain links TRBV28 with TRBJ2-6; 11 bases match TRBD1. V shed 3 bases, J shed 1 base, and the junction held 11 bases outside the gene matches. This CDR3 is 20 amino acids long. Germline values: CDR1 MDHEN, CDR2 SYDVKM. The CDR3 spells CASSFPLGQGASSGANVLTF. The CDR3, as DNA: TGTGCCAGCAGTTTTCCGCTCGGACAGGGGGCATCATCTGGGGCCAACGTCCTGACTTTC.

This sequence joins TRBV10-1 and TRBJ1-2; D is unresolved. The V gene's germline CDR1 is WNHNN and CDR2 SYGVQD (reference sequence). The CDR3 has 17 residues. Trimming cost V 3 bases and J 4 bases, with 21 bases left between them. The CDR3, as DNA: TGCGCCAGCAGTGACTCCCGACTGATAAGAGCAGTCTATGGCTACACCTTC. Translation gives CASSDSRLIRAVYGYTF.

The rearrangement joins TRBV6-6 to TRBJ2-7; possibly TRBD1 for D (6 bases). Trimming left V 7 bases short and J 6 bases short, with 16 bases between. CDR1 is MNHNY and CDR2 is SVGAGI in the germline V gene (reference sequence). This CDR3 has 13 residues. The CDR3 reads CASMGRGVIEQYF. CDR3 in DNA: TGTGCCAGCATGGGCAGGGGAGTAATCGAGCAGTACTTC.